This TCR beta chain was obtained from a study of blood T cell repertoires in COVID-19. Study as a whole: PBMCs, B-cell-depleted T cells, or T cells were the source of the cDNA or gDNA that made up the material.

Participants reported their clinical history, and cohort assignment relied on those reports. The protocol was immunoSEQ multiplex PCR, while the TCRdb copy is restricted to in-frame clones and leaves out a portion. Seen here are roughly 280,000 clones, 88% observed once, and the top ten hold less than 3%. Sequenced material: PBMCs or T cells enriched from blood (not recorded which). This sequence originates from a woman aged 45-65 years who had recovered from COVID-19.

CDR3 coding DNA: TGTGCCAGCAGCGTAGATTCCCTCAATGAGCAGTTCTTC. Its protein is CASSVDSLNEQFF. The chain employs TRBV9 and TRBJ2-1; D call uncertain. The CDR3 is 13 residues long. The V end lost 0 bases, the J end lost 6 bases, and 7 bases lay between the germline ends. From germline, CDR1 is SGDLS and CDR2 YYNGEE.